The T cell receptor (beta chain) described here comes from a study of shared clonotypes between healthy human individuals. J was trimmed by 1 base and V by 6 bases; bases with no gene match: 15. The CDR3 spans 19 residues. Assay: immunoSEQ multiplex PCR; the TCRdb copy retains only in-frame clones and omits some. The sample shows hundreds of thousands of clones, 96% of them seen only once. The sample taken for sequencing was naive CD4+ T cells sorted from blood. Sample subset: CD45RA+ positively selected. This receptor was obtained from a woman in her twenties or thirties in good health. The rearrangement uses TRBV23-1 and TRBJ2-4; TRBD2 aligns across 10 bases. TRBV23-1 is an ORF for which the function is uncertain. The CDR3 spells CASSYFRAGGPSAKNIQYF. The CDR3 DNA follows: TGCGCCAGCAGCTACTTCCGAGCGGGAGGGCCCAGTGCCAAAAACATTCAGTACTTC.